Below, 26 T cell receptor beta chains from the same sample are listed, as sequenced in a study of blood T cell repertoires in COVID-19. Method: immunoSEQ multiplex PCR; TCRdb's copy keeps in-frame clones and lacks some. The sample shows approximately 160,000 clones, 85% to 90% of them seen only once. Sequenced sample: peripheral blood. All receptors come from a man between 45 and 60 years old with active or convalescent COVID-19.

This chain uses TRBV7-2 with TRBJ2-5; 8 bases are a match to TRBD2. CDR1 is SGHTA and CDR2 is FQGNSA in the germline V gene. The junction had 5 bases not matched to a gene; V was cut back by 0 bases and J by 5 bases. This CDR3 contains 15 residues. The CDR3 region has the DNA TGTGCCAGCAGCTTAGCGACGGGGGGGCAGGAGACCCAGTACTTC. Residues: CASSLATGGQETQYF.

The chain has TRBV9 and TRBJ1-1; D ambiguous. Germline loops: CDR1 SGDLS, CDR2 YYNGEE. This CDR3 contains 13 residues. Trimming left V 0 bases short and J 10 bases short, with 13 bases between. CDR3 in amino acids: CASSVVASVGAFF. In DNA, the CDR3 is TGTGCCAGCAGCGTAGTAGCAAGTGTGGGAGCTTTCTTT.

This clone was observed a handful of times. The gene calls are TRBV2 and TRBJ1-5, with D perhaps TRBD1 (6 bases). CDR1 is SNHLY and CDR2 is FYNNEI in the germline V gene. Trimming took 6 bases from V and 7 from J, leaving 19 bases between them. The CDR3 loop spans 15 amino acids. In nucleotides, the CDR3 is TGTGCCAGCAGACATTCTCTTCAGGGGCGACAGCCCCAGCATTTT. Residues: CASRHSLQGRQPQHF.

This chain links TRBV7-9 with TRBJ1-1; D gene uncertain. Germline CDR1 is SEHNR and CDR2 is FQNEAQ (reference sequence). V was pared by 1 base and J by 4 bases, with 10 bases between. This CDR3 is 14 amino acids long. The CDR3 nucleotides are TGTGCCAGCAGCTTAGAGAATCAGGCCACTGAAGCTTTCTTT. Translated: CASSLENQATEAFF.

The CDR3 nucleotides are TGCGCCAGCAGCTTGGGGCAGGCCTATAATGAAAAACTGTTTTTT. Its protein product is CASSLGQAYNEKLFF. The V gene is TRBV5-1, the J gene TRBJ1-4; D not certain. The germline V gene encodes CDR1 SGHRS and CDR2 YFSETQ. This CDR3 region has 15 residues. V shed 0 bases and J shed 4 bases, with 10 bases lying between them.

V and J are TRBV19 and TRBJ2-3; perhaps TRBD1 as D (6 bases). The CDR3 extends over 15 amino acids. Germline V gene lookup returns CDR1 LNHDA and CDR2 SQIVND (reference sequence). Trimming removed 4 bases from V and 6 bases from J, with 17 bases in between. The chain's CDR3 is CASSTGATITDTQYF. CDR3 bases: TGTGCCAGTAGTACAGGGGCGACTATCACCGATACGCAGTATTTT.

This chain connects TRBV20-1 to TRBJ2-1; D is unclear. This CDR3 comprises 10 residues. Looked up from germline, CDR1 is DFQATT and CDR2 is SNEGSKA (reference sequence). Trimming took off 5 bases at V and 5 bases at J, with 4 bases between the two ends. The CDR3 region has the DNA TGCAGTGCTCTTAACAATGAGCAGTTCTTC. Translating it yields CSALNNEQFF.

This rearrangement joins TRBV21-1 to TRBJ1-3. TRBV21-1 is designated a pseudogene. CDR3 size: 18 residues. As DNA, the CDR3 is TGTGCCAGCAGCAAAGCTAGGGAGGGACCCTGCTCTGGAAACACCATATATTTT. Its translation is CASSKAREGPCSGNTIYF.

The rearrangement links TRBV19 to TRBJ2-2; 13 nucleotides line up with TRBD2. CDR1 is LNHDA, CDR2 SQIVND, per germline (reference sequence). Germline trimming cut 8 bases from V and 4 bases from J; bases unmatched to any gene: 10. This CDR3 contains 17 residues. CDR3 protein: CASLSTRLAGGTGELFF. The CDR3 nucleotides read TGTGCCAGTCTATCTACCAGACTAGCGGGAGGCACCGGGGAGCTGTTTTTT.

The chain has TRBV5-8 and TRBJ2-3; D is undetermined. The CDR3 has 14 amino acids. V was pared by 8 bases and J by 1 base, with 14 bases between. Germline V gene lookup returns CDR1 SGHTS and CDR2 YDEGEE. The CDR3 sequence is CASTPAEGTDTQYF. The CDR3 DNA reads TGTGCCAGTACCCCCGCGGAAGGCACAGATACGCAGTATTTT. Full variable domain (remainder filled in from reference TRBV5-8 and TRBJ2-3): EAGVTQSPTHLIKTRGQQATLRCSPISGHTSVYWYQQALGLGLQFLLWYDEGEERNRGNFPPRFSGRQFPNYSSELNVNALELEDSALYLCASTPAEGTDTQYFGPGTRLTVL.

The genes are TRBV19 and TRBJ1-5; no reliable D call. CDR1 and CDR2 from the germline V gene are LNHDA and SQIVND (reference sequence). The CDR3 spans 13 residues. Trimming stripped 6 bases from V and 7 bases from J, with 13 bases between. DNA for the CDR3: TGTGCCAGTAGCCCTAGTAGGAGGCAGCCCCAGCATTTT. Amino acids: CASSPSRRQPQHF.

The V and J genes are TRBV19 and TRBJ2-5, with 7 bases aligning to TRBD2. Germline CDR1 is LNHDA and CDR2 is SQIVND (reference sequence). J was trimmed by 2 bases and V by 4 bases; bases with no gene match: 4. The CDR3 sequence is 14 residues long. The CDR3 nucleotides are TGTGCCAGTAGTACCTGGACTAGACAAGAGACCCAGTACTTC. It is translated as CASSTWTRQETQYF.

The V gene is TRBV15, the J gene TRBJ2-3, with 10 bases that match TRBD2. V was clipped by 3 bases and J by 2 bases; unmatched bases: 14. Germline loops: CDR1 LNHNV, CDR2 YYDKDF (reference sequence). The CDR3 runs to 19 residues. This CDR3 reads CATSRRGAGGPVHTDTQYF. As DNA, the CDR3 is TGTGCCACCAGCAGGCGGGGAGCGGGGGGGCCAGTACACACAGATACGCAGTATTTT. Looking up the rest from reference TRBV15 and TRBJ2-3 gives the full variable domain: DAMVIQNPRYQVTQFGKPVTLSCSQTLNHNVMYWYQQKSSQAPKLLFHYYDKDFNNEADTPDNFQSRRPNTSFCFLDIRSPGLGDTAMYLCATSRRGAGGPVHTDTQYFGPGTRLTVL.

The gene calls are TRBV3-1 (or the pseudogene TRBV3-2) and TRBJ2-4; 12 bases are shared with TRBD1. CDR1 and CDR2 (germline): LGHDT, YNNKEL (reference sequence). This CDR3 is built from 17 residues. V was pared by 1 base and J by 7 bases, with 8 bases of the junction left unmatched. The CDR3 coding sequence is TGTGCCAGCAGCCAAGCCGCCGGGACAGGGGGCGCGAACATTCAGTACTTC. As protein: CASSQAAGTGGANIQYF.

The rearrangement joins TRBV2 to TRBJ1-4, with TRBD1 matching over 8 bases. The CDR3 has 17 residues. Unmatched junction bases numbered 12, after V lost 6 bases and J lost 3 bases. CDR1 and CDR2 (germline): SNHLY, FYNNEI. CDR3 protein: CASRGPGQEESNEKLFF. For the CDR3, the DNA is TGTGCCAGCAGAGGGCCGGGACAGGAGGAATCTAATGAAAAACTGTTTTTT.

The chain carries TRBV14 and TRBJ2-3, with TRBD2 matching over 7 bases. The J segment lost 3 bases and the V segment lost 0 bases, leaving 12 bases of the junction unmatched. The CDR3 loop spans 18 amino acids. Germline CDR1 SGHDN, CDR2 FVKESK. Here the CDR3 DNA reads TGTGCCAGCAGCCAAGATTGGGGGGGAACTATTACGACAGATACGCAGTATTTT. As protein: CASSQDWGGTITTDTQYF.

The rearrangement links TRBV7-9 to TRBJ1-3; 8 nucleotides agree with TRBD1. The V gene end was trimmed by 5 bases and the J gene end by 3 bases; junction bases not matched to a gene: 6. There are 15 residues in the CDR3. Germline-derived CDR1 and CDR2 are SEHNR and FQNEAQ (reference sequence). CDR3 coding DNA: TGTGCCAGCAGCGAGCAGACAGGGGTTGGAAACACCATATATTTT. It encodes CASSEQTGVGNTIYF.

The rearrangement links TRBV7-9 to TRBJ1-2, with 7 bases that match TRBD1. The length of the CDR3 is 15 residues. Trimming at V came to 7 bases and at J to 4 bases, leaving 12 bases not matched to a gene. CDR1 and CDR2 from the germline V gene are SEHNR and FQNEAQ (reference sequence). The CDR3 DNA sequence: TGTGCCAGCACCGCTTACGTGACAGGGCCCTATGGCTACACCTTC. It translates to CASTAYVTGPYGYTF. The whole variable domain, filled in from reference TRBV7-9 and TRBJ1-2, reads DTGVSQNPRHKITKRGQNVTFRCDPISEHNRLYWYRQTLGQGPEFLTYFQNEAQLEKSRLLSDRFSAERPKGSFSTLEIQRTEQGDSAMYLCASTAYVTGPYGYTFGSGTRLTVV.

CDR3 amino acids: CASSRTSVDNEQFF. For the CDR3, the DNA is TGTGCCAGCAGCCGGACTAGCGTTGACAATGAGCAGTTCTTC. V is TRBV4-2 and J is TRBJ2-1; 9 bases map to TRBD2. Trimming cost V 4 bases and J 5 bases; bases outside gene matches: 3. Germline V gene sequence: CDR1 LGHNA, CDR2 YNFKEQ. This CDR3 has 14 amino acids.

The chain links TRBV19 to TRBJ1-4; D remains ambiguous. In germline, CDR1 is LNHDA, CDR2 SQIVND (reference sequence). Trimming left V 4 bases short and J 8 bases short, with 5 bases between. CDR3 size: 11 residues. CDR3 residues: CASSKREKLFF. CDR3 nucleotides: TGTGCCAGTAGTAAGCGGGAAAAACTGTTTTTT.

The chain couples TRBV4-2 to TRBJ2-1; 8 bases fit TRBD2. The CDR3 has 18 amino acids. Trimming took 3 bases from V and 8 from J; bases not matched to a gene: 18. The germline V gene has CDR1 LGHNA and CDR2 YNFKEQ. The CDR3 region has the DNA TGTGCCAGCAGCCACGCCAACGGTCGGGGGGGTCAATTTGATGAGCAGTTCTTC. Its translation is CASSHANGRGGQFDEQFF.

This clone was seen more than once but under ten times. The rearrangement uses TRBV5-1 and TRBJ2-7; D may be TRBD2 (5 bases). This CDR3 is built from 15 residues. Trimming cost V 4 bases and J 0 bases, with 14 bases left between them. The V gene's germline CDR1 is SGHRS and CDR2 YFSETQ. CDR3: CASSPGAAPSYEQYF. The CDR3 DNA sequence: TGCGCCAGCAGCCCAGGAGCGGCGCCCTCCTACGAGCAGTACTTC.

The J gene is TRBJ2-1, the V gene TRBV24-1; D gene ambiguous. This CDR3 contains 11 residues. V lost 10 bases and J lost 8, with 11 bases in between. Germline values: CDR1 KGHDR, CDR2 SFDVKD. CDR3 DNA: TGTGCCACGAGCTGGAGCGATGAGCAGTTCTTC. It specifies CATSWSDEQFF.

The chain carries TRBV7-2 and TRBJ2-5; D is unclear. The germline V gene encodes CDR1 SGHTA and CDR2 FQGNSA. The V and J ends lost 5 bases and 10 bases respectively, with 11 bases between them. This CDR3 has 11 amino acids. CDR3 residues: CASSLGVRQYF. The CDR3 nucleotides are TGTGCCAGCAGCCTCGGTGTGCGCCAGTACTTC.

This chain connects TRBV11-2 to TRBJ1-4; 7 positions agree with TRBD1. Trimming cost V 0 bases and J 8 bases; bases outside gene matches: 6. Germline-derived CDR1 and CDR2 are SGHAT and FQNNGV. CDR3 length: 15 residues. CDR3 sequence reads: CASSLDHGTDEKLFF. The CDR3, as DNA: TGTGCCAGCAGCTTAGATCATGGGACAGACGAAAAACTGTTTTTT.

V gene TRBV30 combines with J gene TRBJ2-2; 7 positions agree with TRBD2. CDR3 size: 15 residues. V was pared by 3 bases and J by 3 bases, with 7 bases of the junction left unmatched. CDR1 and CDR2 from the germline V gene are GTSNPN and SVGIG (reference sequence). In DNA, the CDR3 is TGTGCCTGGAGGTACAGCGGGGCGCACACCGGGGAGCTGTTTTTT. Translation gives CAWRYSGAHTGELFF.